This TCR beta chain comes out of a study of T cells in Graves' hyperthyroidism and ophthalmopathy. The ends were cut back, 8 bases at V and 7 bases at J, with 12 bases in the middle. Germline loops: CDR1 SQVTM, CDR2 ANQGSEA. The CDR3 length is 11 residues. Details on this clonotype: Its antigen remains unidentified.

There were TCR beta CDR3 regions amplified from RNA transcripts. RT-PCR in the first round (using the HTBI primer set) targeted the TCR CDR3. TCRdb itself ran the multiplex PCR reads through MiXCR, one entry per CDR3 protein. Among 560,000 or so distinct CDR3 sequences listed, approximately 44% were seen once. General observations from the study: Clonotypes that were expanded in thyroid above 0.001 mostly appeared in blood too.

Reasons for excluding patients were uncontrolled infection, other autoimmune disease, pregnancy or lactation. Orbital computed tomography and thyroid ultrasound, together with serum TRAb and thyroxine and clinical symptoms, were used for diagnoses. The clonotype comes from a woman aged 18-29 years with Graves' hyperthyroidism. Sequences were obtained from peripheral blood or thyroid tissue (not recorded which). V is TRBV29-1 and J is TRBJ1-5; no firm D call. CDR3 protein: CSWGTDQPQHF. CDR3 bases: TGCAGCTGGGGAACCGACCAGCCCCAGCATTTT.